The 2 T cell receptor beta chains given below trace back to one sample, sequenced in a study of shared clonotypes between healthy human individuals. Sequenced by immunoSEQ multiplex PCR; TCRdb stores in-frame clones only, minus some. Among about 1.1 million clones listed, 75% to 85% were seen once. The sequencing input was memory CD4+ T cells from PBMCs. Noted subset: CD45RA-negative fraction. The receptors stem from a man between 18 and 29 years old in good health. Some clones in this sample may be carry-over from other donors' samples.

J is TRBJ2-7 and V is TRBV27, with 7 bases aligning to TRBD1. Germline V gene sequence: CDR1 MNHEY, CDR2 SMNVEV (reference sequence). The V and J ends lost 6 bases and 3 bases, in that order; junction bases with no gene match: 8. CDR3 length: 14 residues. CDR3 sequence reads: CASSRTGVRYEQYF. In nucleotides, the CDR3 is TGTGCCAGCAGCCGTACAGGGGTCCGCTACGAGCAGTACTTC.

CDR3 sequence reads: CASTPSAVRTDTQYF. The CDR3 region has the DNA TGTGCCAGCACCCCGTCAGCAGTACGCACAGATACGCAGTATTTT. The chain links TRBV6-6 to TRBJ2-3; D gene unclear. The CDR3 consists of 15 residues. Germline V lookup: CDR1 MNHNY, CDR2 SVGAGI (reference sequence). The V gene lost 7 bases and the J gene lost 1 base, with 15 bases spanning the gap.